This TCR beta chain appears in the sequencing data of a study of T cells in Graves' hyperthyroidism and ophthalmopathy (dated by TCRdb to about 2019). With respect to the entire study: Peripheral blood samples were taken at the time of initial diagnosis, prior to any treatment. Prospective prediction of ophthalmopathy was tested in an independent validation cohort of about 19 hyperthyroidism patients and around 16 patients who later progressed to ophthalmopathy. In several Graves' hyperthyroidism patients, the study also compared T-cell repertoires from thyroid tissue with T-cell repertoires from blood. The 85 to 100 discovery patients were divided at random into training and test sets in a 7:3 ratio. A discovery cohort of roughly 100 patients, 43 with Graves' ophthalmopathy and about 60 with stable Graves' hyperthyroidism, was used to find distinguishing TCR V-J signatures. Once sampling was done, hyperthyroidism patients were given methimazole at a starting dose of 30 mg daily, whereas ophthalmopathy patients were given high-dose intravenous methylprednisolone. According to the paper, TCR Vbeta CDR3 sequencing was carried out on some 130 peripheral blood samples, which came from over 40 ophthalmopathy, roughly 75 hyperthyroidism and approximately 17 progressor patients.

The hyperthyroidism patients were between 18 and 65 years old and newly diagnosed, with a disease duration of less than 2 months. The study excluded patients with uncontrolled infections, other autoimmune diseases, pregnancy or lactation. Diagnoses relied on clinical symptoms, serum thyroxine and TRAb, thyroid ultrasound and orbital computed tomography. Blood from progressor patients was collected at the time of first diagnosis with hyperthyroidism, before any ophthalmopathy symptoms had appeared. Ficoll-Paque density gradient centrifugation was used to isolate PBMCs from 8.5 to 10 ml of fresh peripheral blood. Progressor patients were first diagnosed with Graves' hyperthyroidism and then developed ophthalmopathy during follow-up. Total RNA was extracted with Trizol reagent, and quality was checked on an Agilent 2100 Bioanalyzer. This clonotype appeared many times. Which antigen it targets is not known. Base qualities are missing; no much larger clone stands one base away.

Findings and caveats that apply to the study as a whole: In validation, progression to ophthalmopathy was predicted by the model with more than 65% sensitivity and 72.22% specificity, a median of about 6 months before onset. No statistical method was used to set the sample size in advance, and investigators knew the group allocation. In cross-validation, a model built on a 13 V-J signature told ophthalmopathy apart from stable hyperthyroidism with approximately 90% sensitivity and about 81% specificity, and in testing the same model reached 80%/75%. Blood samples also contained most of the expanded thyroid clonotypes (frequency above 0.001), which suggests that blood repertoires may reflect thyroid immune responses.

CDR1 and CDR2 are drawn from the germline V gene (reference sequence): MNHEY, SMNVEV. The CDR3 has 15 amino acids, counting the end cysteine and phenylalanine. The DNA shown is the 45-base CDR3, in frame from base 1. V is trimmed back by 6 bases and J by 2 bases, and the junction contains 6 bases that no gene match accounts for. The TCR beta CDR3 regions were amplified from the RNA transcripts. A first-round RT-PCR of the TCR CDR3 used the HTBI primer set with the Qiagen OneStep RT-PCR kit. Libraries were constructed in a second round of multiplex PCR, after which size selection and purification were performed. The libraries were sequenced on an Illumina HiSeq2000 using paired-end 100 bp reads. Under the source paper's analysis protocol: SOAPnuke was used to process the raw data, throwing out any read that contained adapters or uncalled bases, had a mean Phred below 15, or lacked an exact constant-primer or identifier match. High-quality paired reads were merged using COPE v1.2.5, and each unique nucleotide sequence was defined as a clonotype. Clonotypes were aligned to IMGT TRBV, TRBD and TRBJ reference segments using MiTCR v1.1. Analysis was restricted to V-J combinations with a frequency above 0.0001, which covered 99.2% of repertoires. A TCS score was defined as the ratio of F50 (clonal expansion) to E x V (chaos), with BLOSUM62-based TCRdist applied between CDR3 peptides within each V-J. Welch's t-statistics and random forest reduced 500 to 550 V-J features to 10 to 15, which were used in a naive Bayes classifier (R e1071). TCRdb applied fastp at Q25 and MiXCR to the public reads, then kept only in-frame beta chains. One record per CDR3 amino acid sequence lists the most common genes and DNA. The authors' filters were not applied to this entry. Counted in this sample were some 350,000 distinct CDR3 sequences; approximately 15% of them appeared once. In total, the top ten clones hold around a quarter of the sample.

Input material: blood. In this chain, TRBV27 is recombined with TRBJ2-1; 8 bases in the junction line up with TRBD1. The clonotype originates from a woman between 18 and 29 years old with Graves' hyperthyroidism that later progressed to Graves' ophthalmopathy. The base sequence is TGTGCCAGCAGCAGACAGGGGATACCCTACAATGAGCAGTTCTTC. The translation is CASSRQGIPYNEQFF.